This T cell receptor beta chain was captured by sequencing in a study of blood T cells in healthy people across ages. Findings and limits, study-wide: When one million T cells were used, diversity estimates were thought to be underestimates. Strong correlation linked observed beta diversity and percent naive T cells.

The authors drew about 10 milliliters of peripheral blood from each donor. Then a second PCR, running about 6 to 12 cycles, was carried out with a sample-barcoded 5' primer and a J-beta primer mix. CDR3-containing paired-end reads numbered at least 2.5 million in each sample. TCRdb re-called the 5' RACE reads with MiXCR, one entry per CDR3 protein. The data show 450,000 to 700,000 distinct CDR3 sequences, 27% seen once. The germline V gene encodes CDR1 LGHNT and CDR2 FRNRAP. With 8 bases removed from V and 8 bases from J, the gap between germline ends came to 18 bases. This CDR3 has 13 residues. About this clonotype itself: Its specificity is not known.

The clonotype originates from a woman aged 70-85 years in good health. This chain joins TRBV12-5 and TRBJ1-2; D possibly corresponds to TRBD1 (6 bases). Material for sequencing was blood. The CDR3, as DNA: TGTGCTAGTTCGTTCCCAGGGGCGCGGGGCTACACCTTC. Translating gives CASSFPGARGYTF. Combining the CDR3 with reference TRBV12-5 and TRBJ1-2 gives the whole variable domain DARVTQTPRHKVTEMGQEVTMRCQPILGHNTVFWYRQTMMQGLELLAYFRNRAPLDDSGMPKDRFSAEMPDATLATLKIQPSEPRDSAVYFCASSFPGARGYTFGSGTRLTVV.